One sample yielded the 12 T cell receptor beta chains listed below, sequenced in a study of control samples from healthy donors and cancer patients (dated by TCRdb to 2020 to 2021). Libraries were constructed by the immunoSEQ multiplex PCR assay. This is the immuneACCESS table as TCRdb keeps it, with only in-frame sequences that have V and J called. A part of the clones is gone; compared with another copy, unresolved V genes explain less than half, and the rest is unexplained. The sample table holds 70,000 to 100,000 clones, of which 91% were seen once. 15% to 20% of the sample belongs to the ten largest clones. The sample consisted of blood. The receptors were gathered from a man aged 50 or older in good health.

This clone was seen once. Written as DNA, the CDR3 is TGTGCCAGTAGTTGGCGTCCCCGAAGCGATACGCAGTATTTT. Residues: CASSWRPRSDTQYF. The chain couples TRBV19 to TRBJ2-3, with D hard to call. The germline V and J ends were trimmed by 5 bases and 6 bases, with 15 bases remaining between them. Per germline, CDR1 LNHDA and CDR2 SQIVND (reference sequence). This CDR3 region has 14 residues.

The chain is built from TRBV14 and TRBJ1-2; perhaps TRBD1 as D (6 bases). Germline loops: CDR1 SGHDN, CDR2 FVKESK. CDR3 size: 12 residues. V was clipped by 2 bases and J by 8 bases, with 9 bases between them. The CDR3 DNA reads as TGTGCCAGCAGCCAAACAGGGTACGGCTACACCTTC. It encodes CASSQTGYGYTF.

The J gene is TRBJ2-3, the V gene TRBV7-6; 7 bases align to TRBD2. V shed 4 bases, J shed 0 bases, and the junction held 7 bases outside the gene matches. Germline CDR1 reads SGHVS; CDR2 reads FNYEAQ. The CDR3 extends over 16 amino acids. DNA of the CDR3: TGTGCCAGCAGCTCCTGGGAGGGTTCTAGCACAGATACGCAGTATTTT. Its protein is CASSSWEGSSTDTQYF.

The rearrangement uses TRBV11-2 and TRBJ1-6; D unclear. This CDR3 region has 11 residues. V was clipped by 2 bases and J by 13 bases, with 6 bases between them. Germline CDR1 SGHAT, CDR2 FQNNGV. The CDR3 is CASSLRGPLHF. DNA of the CDR3: TGTGCCAGCAGCTTACGGGGTCCCCTCCACTTT. Full variable domain (outside the CDR3, taken from reference TRBV11-2 and TRBJ1-6): EAGVAQSPRYKIIEKRQSVAFWCNPISGHATLYWYQQILGQGPKLLIQFQNNGVVDDSQLPKDRFSAERLKGVDSTLKIQPAKLEDSAVYLCASSLRGPLHFGNGTRLTVT.

The V and J genes are TRBV12-3 or TRBV12-4 and TRBJ2-3, with D possibly matching TRBD1 (6 bases). The V gene lost 5 bases and the J gene lost 9 bases, with 9 bases spanning the gap. This CDR3 comprises 11 residues. Written as DNA, the CDR3 is TGTGCCAGCAGTCAACAGGGAACGCAGTATTTT. The encoded protein is CASSQQGTQYF.

This chain uses TRBV7-9 with TRBJ2-7; TRBD1 or TRBD2 may be the D gene (6 bases each). Between the trimmed V and J ends, which lost 5 bases and 1 base, there was a span of 18 bases. The length of the CDR3 is 16 residues. In germline, CDR1 is SEHNR, CDR2 FQNEAQ (reference sequence). The CDR3 DNA is TGTGCCAGCAGCCACCTGGTAGGGGGGAGGTCCTACGAGCAGTACTTC. Translated, it gives CASSHLVGGRSYEQYF.

The V call is TRBV9, the J call TRBJ1-1; no clear D gene. The CDR3 loop spans 17 amino acids. Germline V gene sequence: CDR1 SGDLS, CDR2 YYNGEE. Trimming took 2 bases from V and 1 from J, leaving 18 bases between them. CDR3 loop: CASSVTANPRQNTEAFF. Written as DNA, the CDR3 is TGTGCCAGCAGCGTCACGGCCAACCCCCGACAGAACACTGAAGCTTTCTTT.

The chain joins TRBV24-1 to TRBJ2-5; tentative D call: TRBD2 (6 bases). Germline lookup yields CDR1 KGHDR and CDR2 SFDVKD. The CDR3 spans 15 residues. V lost 4 bases, J lost 3 bases, and 14 bases lay in between. Here the CDR3 DNA reads TGTGCCACCAGTGACTCTAGGTGGGAGGAAGAGACCCAGTACTTC. Encoded protein: CATSDSRWEEETQYF.

This chain joins TRBV29-1 and TRBJ1-1, with 9 positions matching TRBD1. The V gene's germline CDR1 is SQVTM and CDR2 ANQGSEA. Losses at the gene ends were 7 bases for V and 3 bases for J; bases not matched to a gene: 9. This CDR3 contains 14 residues. CDR3 nucleotide sequence: TGCAGCGCCCCCACAGGGGGCGCAGACACTGAAGCTTTCTTT. Protein product: CSAPTGGADTEAFF.

V gene TRBV5-1 combines with J gene TRBJ1-1; D is unresolved. V lost 1 base and J lost 3, with 13 bases in between. Germline V CDR1 and CDR2: SGHRS, YFSETQ. This CDR3 is 15 amino acids long. The CDR3 DNA follows: TGCGCCAGCAGCTTGCTTGGATCCGGGGACACTGAAGCTTTCTTT. It yields the protein CASSLLGSGDTEAFF.

This CDR3 is CASRRQWMNTEAFF. The CDR3 nucleotides read TGTGCCAGCAGACGCCAATGGATGAACACTGAAGCTTTCTTT. This rearrangement joins TRBV6-5 to TRBJ1-1; D not resolved. The CDR3 loop spans 14 amino acids. The V and J ends lost 6 bases and 0 bases respectively, with 11 bases between them. Germline-derived CDR1 and CDR2 are MNHEY and SVGAGI.

V and J are TRBV30 and TRBJ2-7; 8 positions agree with TRBD1. The CDR3 runs to 14 residues. The trim removed 5 bases at V and 6 bases at J, leaving 12 bases unmatched. CDR1 is GTSNPN, CDR2 SVGIG, per germline (reference sequence). In DNA, the CDR3 is TGTGCCTGGTCACCGGGACAGGCTAAAGTCGAGCAGTACTTC. Protein: CAWSPGQAKVEQYF. The full variable domain, completed using reference TRBV30 and TRBJ2-7, is SQTIHQWPATLVQPVGSPLSLECTVEGTSNPNLYWYRQAAGRGLQLLFYSVGIGQISSEVPQNLSASRPQDRQFILSSKKLLLSDSGFYLCAWSPGQAKVEQYFGPGTRLTVT.